This is a list of T cell receptor beta chains from one sample in a study of cytomegalovirus exposure and HLA in healthy donors. Using immunoSEQ multiplex PCR, the repertoire was profiled, and TCRdb retains in-frame clones only, with some absent. This sample has approximately 130,000 clones, with 7% to 9.5% found just once. The sample consisted of PBMCs. Receptors originate from a woman aged 40-49 years in good health and CMV-seropositive. Each CDR3 is given with its conserved first and last residue. The D gene is left open where the match is weak. Where a row states a size, it is once, few, many or the class of an expanded clone; other rows omit it.

V	D	size	J	CDR3	DNA
TRBV27	.	few	TRBJ2-2	CASSRRDSNTGELFF	TGTGCCAGCAGCCGGCGGGACAGCAACACCGGGGAGCTGTTTTTT
TRBV5-6	TRBD1	.	TRBJ2-7	CASSSRTGLDEQYF	TGTGCCAGCAGCTCACGGACAGGGCTCGACGAGCAGTACTTC
TRBV2	.	.	TRBJ1-6	CASSEASAGINSPLHF	TGTGCCAGCAGTGAAGCGTCGGCAGGCATAAATTCACCCCTCCACTTT
TRBV6-1	.	.	TRBJ2-5	CASSEVYETQYF	TGTGCCAGCAGTGAAGTTTATGAGACCCAGTACTTC
TRBV7-9	.	few	TRBJ1-1	CASSLGRGGAFF	TGTGCCAGCAGCTTAGGAAGGGGGGGAGCTTTCTTT
TRBV2	.	.	TRBJ2-5	CASRLQGVRETQYF	TGTGCCAGCAGGCTACAGGGAGTACGAGAGACCCAGTACTTC
TRBV5-5	.	few	TRBJ1-4	CASSQDTSPTNEKLFF	TGTGCCAGCAGCCAAGACACAAGCCCAACTAATGAAAAACTGTTTTTT
TRBV5-1	.	.	TRBJ2-7	CASSQVTTTVSYEQYF	TGCGCCAGCAGCCAAGTGACCACAACAGTCTCCTACGAGCAGTACTTC
TRBV7-9	.	.	TRBJ2-7	CASSLISGATYEQYF	TGTGCCAGCAGCTTAATTAGTGGGGCTACCTACGAGCAGTACTTC
TRBV7-8	.	few	TRBJ1-5	CASSLAREGNQPQHF	TGTGCCAGCAGCTTAGCCAGGGAAGGCAATCAGCCCCAGCATTTT
TRBV6-4	TRBD1	.	TRBJ2-2	CASSGTGDTGELFF	TGTGCCAGCAGTGGGACAGGGGACACCGGGGAGCTGTTTTTT
TRBV9	.	few	TRBJ2-3	CASSPRQVIRTDTQYF	TGTGCCAGCAGCCCCAGACAGGTAATTCGCACAGATACGCAGTATTTT
TRBV28	TRBD2	.	TRBJ2-5	CASSFRAGDEETQYF	TGTGCCAGCAGTTTTAGGGCGGGGGACGAAGAGACCCAGTACTTC
TRBV10-3	TRBD2	.	TRBJ2-1	CAISERRGDDNEQFF	TGTGCCATCAGCGAGCGGCGGGGGGACGACAATGAGCAGTTCTTC
TRBV28	TRBD1	few	TRBJ1-2	CASSETGVGYGYTF	TGTGCCAGCAGCGAAACAGGGGTGGGCTATGGCTACACCTTC
TRBV2	TRBD1	.	TRBJ2-5	CASRVDRVEETQYF	TGTGCCAGCAGGGTTGACAGGGTAGAAGAGACCCAGTACTTC
TRBV11-2	.	few	TRBJ1-2	CASSSYYTGNYGYTF	TGTGCCAGCAGCTCCTACTACACGGGAAACTATGGCTACACCTTC
TRBV18	TRBD2	few	TRBJ2-5	CASSPGGGAEETQYF	TGTGCCAGCTCACCAGGCGGGGGGGCGGAAGAGACCCAGTACTTC
TRBV30	TRBD1	.	TRBJ1-2	CAWDRGFSGYTF	TGTGCCTGGGACAGGGGCTTTTCTGGCTACACCTTC
TRBV6-1	.	.	TRBJ1-1	CASRTGQLNTEAFF	TGTGCCAGCAGGACTGGACAGCTGAACACTGAAGCTTTCTTT
TRBV5-1	TRBD2	few	TRBJ2-3	CASSLAGSTDTQYF	TGCGCCAGCAGCTTAGCGGGGTCCACAGATACGCAGTATTTT
TRBV13	TRBD2	.	TRBJ2-1	CASSPPAGGRNEQFF	TGTGCCAGCAGCCCCCCTGCGGGGGGGCGCAATGAGCAGTTCTTC
TRBV7-2	.	few	TRBJ1-1	CASSLEGRGNTEAFF	TGTGCCAGCAGCTTAGAGGGCAGGGGGAACACTGAAGCTTTCTTT
TRBV29-1	.	.	TRBJ1-2	CSVGGGPGKNYGYTF	TGCAGCGTTGGGGGGGGGCCCGGAAAGAACTATGGCTACACCTTC
TRBV4-1	TRBD1	few	TRBJ2-7	CASSQEGTGAYEQYF	TGCGCCAGCAGCCAAGAAGGGACAGGGGCCTACGAGCAGTACTTC
TRBV4-2	TRBD1	.	TRBJ2-6	CASSQPGQAISGANVLTF	TGTGCCAGCAGCCAGCCGGGACAGGCGATCTCTGGGGCCAACGTCCTGACTTTC
TRBV7-9	TRBD1	few	TRBJ1-1	CASSLDRGNTEAFF	TGTGCCAGCAGCTTAGACAGGGGGAACACTGAAGCTTTCTTT
TRBV5-1	.	few	TRBJ1-2	CASSLSGQGYTF	TGCGCCAGCAGCTTGTCAGGGCAGGGCTACACCTTC
TRBV11-3	.	few	TRBJ1-1	CASSLRGMNTEAFF	TGTGCCAGCAGCTTAAGGGGGATGAACACTGAAGCTTTCTTT
TRBV5-1	TRBD1	few	TRBJ2-5	CASSPGTGGQTQYF	TGCGCCAGCAGCCCGGGGACAGGAGGGCAGACCCAGTACTTC
TRBV27	.	.	TRBJ1-5	CASSLSGHPQHF	TGTGCCAGCAGTTTATCTGGGCACCCCCAGCATTTT
TRBV7-2	.	.	TRBJ1-5	CASSSFRNRGGQPQHF	TGTGCCAGCAGCTCCTTTAGGAACAGAGGAGGTCAGCCCCAGCATTTT
TRBV11-1	TRBD1	many	TRBJ1-2	CASSSTTTGGNYGYTF	TGTGCCAGCAGCTCGACGACGACAGGGGGCAACTATGGCTACACCTTC
TRBV21-1	.	few	TRBJ1-2	CASSKGGANYGYTF	TGTGCCAGCAGCAAAGGGGGAGCTAACTATGGCTACACCTTC
TRBV6-1	.	.	TRBJ1-1	CASSESRNTEAFF	TGTGCCAGCAGTGAATCCCGGAACACTGAAGCTTTCTTT
TRBV7-8	TRBD1	.	TRBJ1-5	CASTQGQGRQPQHF	TGTGCCAGCACACAGGGACAGGGTCGTCAGCCCCAGCATTTT
TRBV5-1	TRBD1	.	TRBJ2-5	CASSLGQGQETQYF	TGCGCCAGCAGTTTAGGACAGGGCCAAGAGACCCAGTACTTC
TRBV19	.	.	TRBJ2-7	CARVTWGRVSSYEQYF	TGTGCCAGGGTGACCTGGGGCAGGGTGAGCTCCTACGAGCAGTACTTC
TRBV2	TRBD1	few	TRBJ2-1	CASIWTGGNEQFF	TGTGCCAGCATTTGGACAGGGGGCAATGAGCAGTTCTTC
TRBV13	.	.	TRBJ1-1	CASSLGWETEAFF	TGTGCCAGCAGCTTAGGTTGGGAGACTGAAGCTTTCTTT
TRBV5-1	.	few	TRBJ1-5	CASSLWGGKDQPQHF	TGCGCCAGCAGCTTGTGGGGGGGCAAGGATCAGCCCCAGCATTTT
TRBV6-1	.	once	TRBJ2-5	CASSEVGQLQETQYF	TGTGCCAGCAGTGAAGTCGGACAGCTTCAAGAGACCCAGTACTTC
TRBV27	TRBD1	few	TRBJ1-1	CASSLSPGTVTEAFF	TGTGCCAGCAGTTTATCACCTGGGACAGTAACTGAAGCTTTCTTT
TRBV5-6	.	few	TRBJ2-1	CASSGQGIYNEQFF	TGTGCCAGCAGCGGGCAGGGAATTTACAATGAGCAGTTCTTC
TRBV9	TRBD1	.	TRBJ2-1	CASRQGVSNEQFF	TGTGCCAGCAGACAGGGGGTTTCCAATGAGCAGTTCTTC
TRBV18	.	.	TRBJ1-6	CASSPDNSPLHF	TGTGCCAGCTCACCCGATAATTCACCCCTCCACTTT
TRBV5-1	.	.	TRBJ2-7	CASSHKTGTDSYEQYF	TGCGCCAGCAGCCACAAGACAGGGACTGATTCCTACGAGCAGTACTTC
TRBV7-9	.	few	TRBJ2-5	CASSLDSAHHGDF	TGTGCCAGCAGCTTAGACTCGGCCCACCACGGGGACTTC
TRBV4-1	TRBD1	few	TRBJ1-5	CASSQDHGTGLEPQHF	TGCGCCAGCAGCCAAGATCACGGGACAGGCCTCGAGCCCCAGCATTTT
TRBV18	TRBD1	.	TRBJ2-3	CASSPGTGADTQYF	TGTGCCAGCTCTCCGGGGACAGGCGCAGATACGCAGTATTTT
TRBV7-9	.	few	TRBJ2-3	CASSFPGDTQYF	TGTGCCAGCAGCTTTCCAGGGGATACGCAGTATTTT
TRBV2	TRBD2	.	TRBJ2-4	CASSEALSSGGLKNIQYF	TGTGCCAGCAGTGAAGCGCTGTCTAGCGGGGGGCTTAAAAACATTCAGTACTTC